The table lists the clone carrying this TCR beta chain with many counts. The antigen is not known. TCRdb reprocessed the RT-PCR reads with MiXCR, giving one entry per CDR3 protein. Among 710,000 or so distinct CDR3 sequences, 15% to 18% were seen once, and the ten largest hold roughly 11%. The sample is drawn from a study of response to subunit inactivated influenza vaccine. Study results and caveats: The authors put forward the suggestion that each seasonal influenza vaccination may bring in only a limited number of new T cells.

Germline V gene lookup returns CDR1 DFQATT and CDR2 SNEGSKA (reference sequence). The CDR3 is 15 amino acids. Trimming left V 6 bases short and J 4 bases short, with 19 bases between. Sequencing was performed on PBMCs from blood, taken 11 to 12 days after vaccination. The receptor comes from a man aged 45-65 years who received an inactivated influenza vaccine. V gene TRBV20-1 combines with J gene TRBJ1-5, with a weak D call TRBD1 (6 bases). DNA for the CDR3: TGCAGTGCGCCAACCCCCGGGACATTGAATCAGCCCCAGCATTTT. Its translation: CSAPTPGTLNQPQHF.